The 3 T cell receptor beta chains listed next were all sequenced from one sample in a study of blood T cell repertoires in COVID-19. Profiling relied on immunoSEQ multiplex PCR, and the TCRdb table lists in-frame clones only, not all of them. Here the sample spans approximately 120,000 clones, over 80% being singletons. Source material: peripheral blood. The source is a man aged 55 to 69 with acute or convalescent COVID-19.

The chain employs TRBV7-8 and TRBJ1-1; a possible D gene is TRBD1 (5 bases). This CDR3 region has 15 residues. The germline V and J ends were trimmed by 5 bases and 2 bases, with 15 bases remaining between them. CDR1 is SGHVS and CDR2 is FQNEAQ in the germline V gene. The CDR3 bases are TGTGCCAGCAGCCCCGGCGGGAGGGGAAACACTGAAGCTTTCTTT. As protein: CASSPGGRGNTEAFF.

J is TRBJ2-3 and V is TRBV4-2, with TRBD2 identical over 9 bases. V lost 1 base, J lost 0 bases, and 8 bases stayed unmatched. CDR1 is LGHNA and CDR2 is YNFKEQ in the germline V gene. This CDR3 comprises 18 residues. DNA of the CDR3: TGTGCCAGCAGCCAAGGGCCCGTGACTAGCGGTAGCACAGATACGCAGTATTTT. Amino acid sequence: CASSQGPVTSGSTDTQYF.

V gene TRBV6-5 combines with J gene TRBJ2-3; 11 bases are shared with TRBD2. V was clipped by 5 bases and J by 9 bases; unmatched bases: 7. The CDR3 runs to 14 residues. CDR1 and CDR2 from the germline V gene are MNHEY and SVGAGI. The CDR3 region is CASSPGLAVRTQYF. DNA of the CDR3: TGTGCCAGCAGTCCGGGACTAGCGGTACGGACGCAGTATTTT.